These 12 T cell receptor beta chains were all obtained from the same sample, sequenced in a study of early T cells in non-severe SARS-CoV-2 infection. MiXCR, applied by TCRdb to the 5' RACE reads, yields one record per CDR3 protein. The sample consists of 40,000 to 55,000 distinct CDR3 sequences, over 10% of them appearing once. The sample was whole blood. Every receptor here comes from an adult who was a healthcare worker with PCR-confirmed SARS-CoV-2 infection or an uninfected control (not recorded which).

This clonotype was seen repeatedly, ten times or more. This chain links TRBV7-3 with TRBJ1-4; D not resolved. Germline assignment: CDR1 SGHTA and CDR2 FQGTGA. This CDR3 is built from 13 residues. The V end lost 0 bases, the J end lost 3 bases, and 2 bases lay between the germline ends. DNA of the CDR3: TGTGCCAGCAGCTTAACCCCTAATGAAAAACTGTTTTTT. It encodes CASSLTPNEKLFF.

J is TRBJ2-2 and V is TRBV10-1; a possible D gene is TRBD2 (6 bases). The CDR3 extends over 15 amino acids. With 3 bases removed from V and 3 bases from J, the gap between germline ends came to 11 bases. Looked up from germline, CDR1 is WNHNN and CDR2 is SYGVQD (reference sequence). This chain's CDR3 is CASSDVPGDTGELFF. The CDR3 region has the DNA TGCGCCAGCAGTGATGTCCCGGGAGACACCGGGGAGCTGTTTTTT.

This clonotype was counted at least ten times. The J gene is TRBJ2-2, the V gene TRBV12-3 or TRBV12-4; D is perhaps TRBD2 (6 bases). The V end lost 8 bases, the J end lost 5 bases, and 18 bases lay between the germline ends. CDR3 size: 15 residues. The CDR3 DNA sequence: TGTGCCAGCTTGGAGGGGTTGGTTCTGACCGGGGAGCTGTTTTTT. Amino acids: CASLEGLVLTGELFF.

The chain combines TRBV11-2 with TRBJ2-3; tentative D call: TRBD1 (6 bases). Germline V gene lookup returns CDR1 SGHAT and CDR2 FQNNGV. Trimming took off 5 bases at V and 4 bases at J, with 13 bases between the two ends. This CDR3 region has 14 residues. The CDR3 sequence is CASSIPQGSDTQYF. CDR3 DNA: TGTGCCAGCAGCATACCCCAGGGGTCAGATACGCAGTATTTT.

This clonotype was recorded many times. This chain links TRBV6-1 with TRBJ1-2, with TRBD1 matching over 8 bases. J gave up 4 bases and V 5 bases, and 21 bases lay outside the gene matches. The V gene's germline CDR1 is MNHNS and CDR2 SASEGT. CDR3 length: 19 residues. CDR3 sequence (DNA): TGTGCCAGCAGTCAAATTCTCCCGGGACAGGATCGGTCGACCTATGGCTACACCTTC. This gives the protein CASSQILPGQDRSTYGYTF.

This clonotype was counted only a few times. V gene TRBV29-1 combines with J gene TRBJ1-1; D remains unclear. This CDR3 is built from 10 residues. Between the trimmed V and J ends, which lost 4 bases and 8 bases, there was a span of 8 bases. Germline CDR1 and CDR2: SQVTM and ANQGSEA. The chain's CDR3 is CSVVTREAFF. CDR3 DNA sequence: TGCAGCGTTGTCACCCGCGAAGCTTTCTTT.

J is TRBJ2-4 and V is TRBV29-1, with 7 nucleotides matching TRBD2. The CDR3 runs 11 residues. Per germline, CDR1 SQVTM and CDR2 ANQGSEA. V was clipped by 8 bases and J by 6 bases; unmatched bases: 4. The CDR3, as DNA: TGCAGCTTCCGGGAGGTAAACATTCAGTACTTC. Its translation: CSFREVNIQYF.

The CDR3 bases are TGTGCCAGTAATGCGGGAGGGAGCACAGATACGCAGTATTTT. Its protein is CASNAGGSTDTQYF. V and J are TRBV19 and TRBJ2-3, with 9 bases fitting TRBD2. Per the germline V gene, CDR1 is LNHDA and CDR2 is SQIVND (reference sequence). This CDR3 comprises 14 residues. The junction had 2 bases not matched to a gene; V was cut back by 7 bases and J by 0 bases.

The chain links TRBV5-1 to TRBJ1-1; D is undetermined. CDR1 and CDR2 (germline): SGHRS, YFSETQ. Deletions cut 3 bases from V and 1 base from J, with 19 bases between. This CDR3 has 17 amino acids. CDR3 loop: CASSSAWTQRANTEAFF. CDR3 in DNA: TGCGCCAGCAGCTCCGCTTGGACCCAAAGGGCGAACACTGAAGCTTTCTTT.

This clonotype was detected only a few times. This chain uses TRBV27 with TRBJ1-6; 11 positions agree with TRBD1. CDR3 size: 15 residues. V was clipped by 6 bases and J by 10 bases; unmatched bases: 8. The germline CDR1 and CDR2 sequences are MNHEY and SMNVEV (reference sequence). In DNA form, the CDR3 reads TGTGCCAGCAGGCCGGGACAGGGGGTTCCCTCACCCCTCCACTTT. The encoded protein is CASRPGQGVPSPLHF.

The rearrangement uses TRBV7-3 and TRBJ1-1; D possibly corresponds to TRBD1 (5 bases). CDR1 and CDR2 (germline): SGHTA, FQGTGA. The CDR3 runs to 15 residues. Trimming removed 1 base from V and 8 bases from J, with 17 bases in between. The CDR3 DNA sequence: TGTGCCAGCAGCTTAATAAGTGTCGGGCCAGGGGAAGCTTTCTTT. Its translation: CASSLISVGPGEAFF.

In regard to this clonotype: A much larger clone differs from this one at a single base, so this may be a read error. This CDR3 reads CSIQLWGPGELFF. For the CDR3, the DNA is TGCAGCATTCAGCTTTGGGGGCCCGGGGAGCTGTTTTTT. This rearrangement joins TRBV29-1 to TRBJ2-2, with D perhaps TRBD1 (6 bases). The CDR3 totals 13 residues. Looked up from germline, CDR1 is SQVTM and CDR2 is ANQGSEA. V lost 8 bases and J lost 6, with 16 bases in between.